The next 8 T cell receptor beta chains were all read from a single sample in a study of identical twins. TCRdb re-analysed the 5' RACE reads in MiXCR, keeping a single row per CDR3 protein. The table includes approximately 260,000 distinct CDR3 sequences, about 8.5% detected once. These data are also associated with another study on yellow fever vaccine responses in identical twins.

Sequenced material: CD8+ T cells sorted from blood. The receptors here all came from a woman aged 18-29 years in good health.

This clonotype was seen a handful of times. This chain joins TRBV12-3 or TRBV12-4 and TRBJ2-1; 13 nucleotides align to TRBD2. The ends lost 7 bases at V and 7 bases at J; junction bases unmatched: 4. This CDR3 comprises 14 residues. The CDR3 DNA is TGTGCCAGCACGTGGACTAGCGGGAGAAATGAGCAGTTCTTC. Its translation: CASTWTSGRNEQFF.

This clonotype has ten or more counts. The J gene is TRBJ1-1, the V gene TRBV7-9; 10 bases match TRBD1. This CDR3 comprises 13 residues. CDR1 is SEHNR and CDR2 is FQNEAQ in the germline V gene (reference sequence). The ends lost 6 bases at V and 5 bases at J; junction bases unmatched: 3. The CDR3 nucleotides read TGTGCCAGCAGAGGGACAGGGGTAACTGAAGCTTTCTTT. This codes for CASRGTGVTEAFF.

This chain links TRBV5-4 with TRBJ2-7; D not certain. The CDR3 length is 14 residues. Germline loops: CDR1 SGHNT, CDR2 YYREEE (reference sequence). The germline V and J ends were trimmed by 0 bases and 1 base, with 8 bases remaining between them. CDR3 protein: CASSLVGLSYEQYF. The CDR3 DNA reads as TGTGCCAGCAGCTTGGTTGGGCTTTCCTACGAGCAGTACTTC.

Ten or more counts support this clonotype. This rearrangement joins TRBV12-3 or TRBV12-4 to TRBJ2-3; 11 bases fit TRBD2. This CDR3 is built from 16 residues. V dropped 4 bases and J dropped 3; count of bases not matched to a gene: 6. This CDR3 is CASSSYSGGGTDTQYF. The CDR3 DNA sequence: TGTGCCAGCAGTTCGTATAGCGGGGGGGGTACAGATACGCAGTATTTT.

This clonotype was seen a handful of times. This sequence joins TRBV6-2 or TRBV6-3 and TRBJ2-7, with a weak D call TRBD2 (5 bases). The germline gives CDR1 MNHEY, CDR2 SVGEGT. The CDR3 sequence is 14 residues long. The CDR3 sequence: CSSDGGRETYEQYF. DNA of the CDR3: TGTTCCTCCGATGGAGGAAGAGAAACCTACGAGCAGTACTTC.

This clonotype was found many times. The chain couples TRBV12-3 or TRBV12-4 to TRBJ1-1; D is perhaps TRBD1 (6 bases). This CDR3 is 15 amino acids long. With 0 bases removed from V and 4 bases from J, the gap between germline ends came to 12 bases. This CDR3 reads CASSLAAGAGTEAFF. The CDR3 DNA is TGTGCCAGCAGTTTAGCTGCGGGGGCTGGCACTGAAGCTTTCTTT.

This clonotype was detected ten times or more. The V call is TRBV27, the J call TRBJ2-7, with D unclear. Per the germline V gene, CDR1 is MNHEY and CDR2 is SMNVEV (reference sequence). The CDR3 length is 12 residues. V lost 3 bases, J lost 3 bases, and 6 bases lay in between. The CDR3 loop reads CASSLRGYEQYF. CDR3 bases: TGTGCCAGCAGTTTGCGAGGCTACGAGCAGTACTTC.

This clonotype was seen only a few times. The CDR3 DNA follows: TGCAGTGGACGGGACTGGGACACTGAAGCTTTCTTT. It translates to CSGRDWDTEAFF. This chain connects TRBV20-1 to TRBJ1-1, with a weak D call TRBD1 (5 bases). CDR3 length: 12 amino acids. V was cut by 7 bases and J by 3 bases, with 12 bases left in between. Germline V lookup: CDR1 DFQATT, CDR2 SNEGSKA (reference sequence).